This TCR beta chain was sequenced during a study of blood T cell repertoires in COVID-19. The overall study: PBMCs, B-cell-depleted T cells, or T cells were the source of the cDNA or gDNA that made up the material.

Enrolled during active infection, Seattle patients were then followed longitudinally. Germline CDR1 LGHDT, CDR2 YNNKEL (reference sequence). Trimming stripped 0 bases from V and 4 bases from J, with 12 bases between. The length of the CDR3 is 15 residues. Clones were sequenced by immunoSEQ multiplex PCR, and TCRdb holds only the in-frame ones, with some missing. Of approximately 150,000 clones detected, approximately 85% appear once; the ten largest clones hold roughly 5.4%. This rearrangement joins TRBV3-1 (or the pseudogene TRBV3-2) to TRBJ1-2, with TRBD1 as a possible D gene (5 bases). The specimen was peripheral blood. The sequence came from a woman in her forties or fifties with COVID-19, enrolled during active disease. CDR3 amino acids: CASSQEGGRGYGYTF. In nucleotides, the CDR3 is TGTGCCAGCAGCCAAGAGGGGGGTAGGGGCTATGGCTACACCTTC.